Shown below are 25 T cell receptor beta chains from a single sample sequenced in a study of shared clonotypes between healthy human individuals. Selected positively for CCR7 and CD45RO-negative, naive CD8 cells excluded terminally differentiated effector memory CD45RA+ cells. Assay used: immunoSEQ multiplex PCR; TCRdb lists only in-frame clones, some missing. The sample comprises 1.5 million to 2.5 million clones, roughly 95% of which are singletons, and around 1.2% rests with the top ten. The sequencing sample was made of naive CD8+ T cells sorted from blood. Receptor source: a man aged 18 to 30 in good health.

The chain has TRBV6-5 and TRBJ1-2; D unresolved. Looked up from germline, CDR1 is MNHEY and CDR2 is SVGAGI. V shed 2 bases and J shed 2 bases, with 9 bases lying between them. The CDR3 spans 14 residues. CDR3 region: CASSYIDGNYGYTF. CDR3 DNA: TGTGCCAGCAGTTACATTGATGGGAACTATGGCTACACCTTC.

As regards this clone: The sample carries other DNA sequences with the same CDR3. The rearrangement links TRBV7-9 to TRBJ2-7, with 10 bases lining up with TRBD2. The junction had 5 bases not matched to a gene; V was cut back by 5 bases and J by 4 bases. This CDR3 is built from 14 residues. Per the germline V gene, CDR1 is SEHNR and CDR2 is FQNEAQ (reference sequence). The CDR3, as DNA: TGTGCCAGCAGCCCCTCTAGCGGGAGTTACGAGCAGTACTTC. Amino acid sequence: CASSPSSGSYEQYF.

The chain has TRBV9 and TRBJ1-2; D not resolved. Germline V gene sequence: CDR1 SGDLS, CDR2 YYNGEE. V shed 0 bases and J shed 0 bases, with 9 bases lying between them. The CDR3 length is 15 residues. The CDR3 nucleotides read TGTGCCAGCAGCGTAGCCGGCCAAGCTAACTATGGCTACACCTTC. Translation: CASSVAGQANYGYTF.

The chain couples TRBV11-3 to TRBJ2-1, with 9 bases that match TRBD2. Germline-derived CDR1 and CDR2 are SGHNT and YENEEA. CDR3 length: 15 amino acids. V lost 5 bases to trimming and J lost 9 bases; unmatched junction nucleotides: 11. CDR3 sequence reads: CASSPGLARTGEQFF. The CDR3 nucleotides read TGTGCCAGCAGCCCGGGACTAGCACGGACCGGTGAGCAGTTCTTC.

The rearrangement links TRBV6-1 to TRBJ1-3; D perhaps matches TRBD1 (6 bases). The CDR3 runs to 17 residues. Trimming pared 1 base from V and 3 bases from J, leaving 16 bases between. Germline V gene lookup returns CDR1 MNHNS and CDR2 SASEGT. The CDR3 nucleotides are TGTGCCAGCAGTGAAGAAGGTTGGCAGGGGCGTGGAAACACCATATATTTT. Encoded protein: CASSEEGWQGRGNTIYF.

The V call is TRBV4-1, the J call TRBJ2-7, with D perhaps being TRBD1 or TRBD2 (5 bases each). Trimming shortened V by 0 bases and J by 5 bases, and 14 bases separated the two germline ends. Looked up from germline, CDR1 is MGHRA and CDR2 is YSYEKL. This CDR3 has 15 amino acids. CDR3 nucleotides: TGCGCCAGCAGCCAAGATTGGGGACGGACGGACGAGCAGTACTTC. Translating gives CASSQDWGRTDEQYF.

This chain uses TRBV28 with TRBJ1-1; 7 nucleotides match TRBD1. This CDR3 has 14 residues. J lost 7 bases, V lost 3 bases, and 8 bases had no gene match. Looked up from germline, CDR1 is MDHEN and CDR2 is SYDVKM. The CDR3 reads CASSLTGSVVEAFF. In DNA form, the CDR3 reads TGTGCCAGCAGTTTGACAGGGTCGGTTGTTGAAGCTTTCTTT.

As for this clone: This CDR3 is also generated by other DNA sequences in the sample. The chain links TRBV30 to TRBJ2-7; D uncertain. The CDR3 consists of 14 residues. The V and J ends lost 0 bases and 0 bases respectively, with 9 bases between them. CDR1 GTSNPN and CDR2 SVGIG come from the germline V gene (reference sequence). For the CDR3, the DNA is TGTGCCTGGAGTGTACGTGGCATCTCCTACGAGCAGTACTTC. It yields the protein CAWSVRGISYEQYF. The whole variable domain, filled in from reference TRBV30 and TRBJ2-7, reads SQTIHQWPATLVQPVGSPLSLECTVEGTSNPNLYWYRQAAGRGLQLLFYSVGIGQISSEVPQNLSASRPQDRQFILSSKKLLLSDSGFYLCAWSVRGISYEQYFGPGTRLTVT.

J is TRBJ2-5 and V is TRBV7-6; TRBD1 agrees at 9 bases. Losses at the gene ends were 5 bases for V and 5 bases for J; bases not matched to a gene: 12. The CDR3 loop spans 16 amino acids. Germline V CDR1 and CDR2: SGHVS, FNYEAQ. The CDR3 here is CASSKGDRARRETQYF. CDR3 DNA: TGTGCCAGCAGCAAAGGGGACAGGGCACGAAGGGAGACCCAGTACTTC.

The chain recombines TRBV6-1 with TRBJ2-5, with 9 nucleotides matching TRBD2. V dropped 0 bases and J dropped 7; count of bases not matched to a gene: 9. CDR1 is MNHNS and CDR2 is SASEGT in the germline V gene. The length of the CDR3 is 16 residues. In DNA, the CDR3 is TGTGCCAGCAGTGAAGCGAGGACTAGCGTGGTCGGGACCCAGTACTTC. Protein: CASSEARTSVVGTQYF.

V usage is TRBV2 and J usage is TRBJ1-3; a weak D match, TRBD1 (5 bases). Germline lookup yields CDR1 SNHLY and CDR2 FYNNEI. The germline V and J ends were trimmed by 0 bases and 0 bases, with 12 bases remaining between them. The CDR3 covers 17 residues. CDR3 DNA sequence: TGTGCCAGCAGTGAAGCGGGACGATTTTACTCTGGAAACACCATATATTTT. Encoded protein: CASSEAGRFYSGNTIYF. The variable domain in full, completed from reference TRBV2 and TRBJ1-3, reads EPEVTQTPSHQVTQMGQEVILRCVPISNHLYFYWYRQILGQKVEFLVSFYNNEISEKSEIFDDQFSVERPDGSNFTLKIRSTKLEDSAMYFCASSEAGRFYSGNTIYFGEGSWLTVV.

This clone has just one count. The chain employs TRBV15 and TRBJ2-2; no clear D. The CDR3 totals 13 residues. From germline, CDR1 is LNHNV and CDR2 YYDKDF (reference sequence). V was shortened by 6 bases and J by 2 bases, with 7 bases between the two germline ends. The CDR3 region has the DNA TGTGCCACCAGGGTATCAAACACCGGGGAGCTGTTTTTT. Translating it yields CATRVSNTGELFF.

This chain links TRBV7-9 with TRBJ1-1, with 7 nucleotides matching TRBD1. V shed 5 bases, J shed 4 bases, and the junction held 4 bases outside the gene matches. The CDR3 runs 13 residues. The germline CDR1 and CDR2 sequences are SEHNR and FQNEAQ (reference sequence). In DNA, the CDR3 is TGTGCCAGCAGCCCGGGACAGCTCACTGAAGCTTTCTTT. Its protein is CASSPGQLTEAFF.

To note about this clone: Distinct nucleotide sequences in the sample also encode this CDR3. V usage is TRBV18 and J usage is TRBJ2-2; D may be TRBD1 (5 bases). Germline-derived CDR1 and CDR2 are KGHSH and LQKENI. Trimming cost V 0 bases and J 6 bases, with 5 bases left between them. The CDR3 sequence is 13 residues long. The CDR3 DNA is TGTGCCAGCTCACCACCAGGGGCCGGGGAGCTGTTTTTT. This encodes CASSPPGAGELFF.

The chain links TRBV30 to TRBJ1-5, with D unresolved. The V end lost 4 bases, the J end lost 6 bases, and 16 bases lay between the germline ends. Germline loops: CDR1 GTSNPN, CDR2 SVGIG (reference sequence). There are 14 residues in the CDR3. CDR3 in DNA: TGTGCCTGGACTGTTCCGTTAGTTCTTCAGCCCCAGCATTTT. This sequence encodes CAWTVPLVLQPQHF.

The CDR3 is CAISEEDRGEKLFF. The CDR3 nucleotides read TGTGCCATCAGTGAGGAGGACAGGGGTGAAAAACTGTTTTTT. The chain joins TRBV10-3 to TRBJ1-4, with 9 bases matching TRBD1. With 2 bases clipped from V and 7 bases from J, the junction kept 2 bases outside the gene matches. The CDR3 has 14 amino acids. CDR1 ENHRY and CDR2 SYGVKD come from the germline V gene.

The chain uses TRBV7-9 and TRBJ1-5, with 7 bases fitting TRBD1. The CDR3 runs to 15 residues. The germline V gene encodes CDR1 SEHNR and CDR2 FQNEAQ (reference sequence). The V and J ends lost 5 bases and 5 bases, in that order; junction bases with no gene match: 9. The CDR3 here is CASSRWTGGDQPQHF. CDR3 bases: TGTGCCAGCAGCCGATGGACAGGAGGGGATCAGCCCCAGCATTTT.

This clone has just one count. The chain is built from TRBV4-3 and TRBJ1-4; TRBD1 might be the D (6 bases). Trimming cost V 3 bases and J 5 bases, with 22 bases left between them. The CDR3 totals 18 residues. Looked up from germline, CDR1 is LGHNA and CDR2 is YSLEER. CDR3 residues: CASSQDYGLGQLNEKLFF. DNA for the CDR3: TGCGCCAGCAGCCAGGATTATGGGCTGGGACAATTAAATGAAAAACTGTTTTTT.

The rearrangement uses TRBV5-1 and TRBJ2-1; 7 bases fit TRBD2. V shed 4 bases, J shed 10 bases, and the junction held 17 bases outside the gene matches. The CDR3 spans 16 residues. Germline V gene sequence: CDR1 SGHRS, CDR2 YFSETQ. The CDR3 sequence is CASSGPSGEGLWEQFF. In nucleotides, the CDR3 is TGCGCCAGCAGCGGTCCCTCGGGGGAGGGCCTATGGGAGCAGTTCTTC. Drawing the rest from reference TRBV5-1 and TRBJ2-1, the complete variable domain is KAGVTQTPRYLIKTRGQQVTLSCSPISGHRSVSWYQQTPGQGLQFLFEYFSETQRNKGNFPGRFSGRQFSNSRSEMNVSTLELGDSALYLCASSGPSGEGLWEQFFGPGTRLTVL.

The chain's CDR3 is CASSSGTSTTDTQYF. DNA for the CDR3: TGTGCCAGCAGTTCCGGGACTAGCACCACAGATACGCAGTATTTT. The chain is built from TRBV5-4 and TRBJ2-3; 9 bases align to TRBD2. In germline, CDR1 is SGHNT, CDR2 YYREEE (reference sequence). V lost 5 bases to trimming and J lost 2 bases; unmatched junction nucleotides: 6. CDR3 length: 15 amino acids.

This sequence joins TRBV4-1 and TRBJ2-1, with 7 bases matching TRBD2. This CDR3 has 14 residues. J lost 13 bases, V lost 2 bases, and 11 bases had no gene match. Germline lookup yields CDR1 MGHRA and CDR2 YSYEKL. The DNA for the CDR3 is TGCGCCAGCAGCCAACGCGGGGGAGCCCCTGAACAGTTCTTC. It is translated as CASSQRGGAPEQFF.

This chain joins TRBV27 and TRBJ1-6, with TRBD1 identical over 8 bases. Germline V gene sequence: CDR1 MNHEY, CDR2 SMNVEV (reference sequence). This CDR3 comprises 17 residues. The ends lost 5 bases at V and 9 bases at J; junction bases unmatched: 15. In DNA, the CDR3 is TGTGCCAGCAGTCCTTCTAACCTGGACAGGGCGATTTCACCCCTCCACTTT. It translates to CASSPSNLDRAISPLHF.

The J gene is TRBJ2-7, the V gene TRBV7-9; 12 nucleotides align to TRBD2. This CDR3 spans 17 amino acids. After removal of 5 bases from V and 5 bases from J, the junction contained 13 bases not matched to a gene. Per the germline V gene, CDR1 is SEHNR and CDR2 is FQNEAQ (reference sequence). The CDR3 sequence: CASSDTRTSGKSDEQYF. CDR3 coding DNA: TGTGCCAGCAGCGACACGAGGACTAGCGGGAAGTCCGACGAGCAGTACTTC. Variable domain in full (rest from reference TRBV7-9 and TRBJ2-7): DTGVSQNPRHKITKRGQNVTFRCDPISEHNRLYWYRQTLGQGPEFLTYFQNEAQLEKSRLLSDRFSAERPKGSFSTLEIQRTEQGDSAMYLCASSDTRTSGKSDEQYFGPGTRLTVT.

V usage is TRBV5-1 and J usage is TRBJ1-2, with TRBD1 matching 10 bases. The junction had 9 bases not matched to a gene; V was cut back by 1 base and J by 6 bases. CDR3 length equals 16 residues. Germline CDR1 reads SGHRS; CDR2 reads YFSETQ. The CDR3 reads CASSLWTGGNGDGYTF. In DNA, the CDR3 is TGCGCCAGCAGCTTGTGGACAGGGGGTAATGGCGATGGCTACACCTTC. Using reference TRBV5-1 and TRBJ1-2 for the parts outside the CDR3, the full variable domain is KAGVTQTPRYLIKTRGQQVTLSCSPISGHRSVSWYQQTPGQGLQFLFEYFSETQRNKGNFPGRFSGRQFSNSRSEMNVSTLELGDSALYLCASSLWTGGNGDGYTFGSGTRLTVV.

This clone was observed a few times. The chain joins TRBV7-8 to TRBJ1-6, with D uncertain. Germline assignment: CDR1 SGHVS and CDR2 FQNEAQ. V was pared by 5 bases and J by 8 bases, with 10 bases between. The CDR3 contains 13 residues. CDR3 sequence: CASSLSPDSPLHF. The CDR3 bases are TGTGCCAGCAGCCTGAGTCCTGATTCACCCCTCCACTTT.